These 5 T cell receptor beta chains were all obtained from the same sample, sequenced in a study of blood T cell repertoires in COVID-19. Method: immunoSEQ multiplex PCR; TCRdb's copy keeps in-frame clones and lacks some. The data hold nearly 45,000 clones, with around 87% observed a single time. The sample taken for sequencing was peripheral blood. The receptors derive from a woman at least 80 years old in a cohort sampled during active or convalescent COVID-19.

The chain is built from TRBV7-2 and TRBJ2-4; TRBD2 matches at 16 bases. The CDR3 length is 16 residues. Germline CDR1 is SGHTA and CDR2 is FQGNSA. With V trimmed by 5 bases and J by 8 bases, 6 bases remained unmatched. The DNA for the CDR3 is TGTGCCAGCAGCCCGGGACTAGCGGGAGGGCCCGACATTCAGTACTTC. Translating gives CASSPGLAGGPDIQYF.

The chain recombines TRBV3-1 (or the pseudogene TRBV3-2) with TRBJ2-7; a weak D match, TRBD1 (6 bases). CDR1 is LGHDT, CDR2 YNNKEL, per germline (reference sequence). Trimming pared 6 bases from V and 2 bases from J, leaving 14 bases between. The CDR3 has 14 residues. The CDR3 region has the DNA TGTGCCAGCAGACAGACAGGAACTACCTACGAGCAGTACTTC. Translated: CASRQTGTTYEQYF.

This rearrangement joins TRBV18 to TRBJ2-5, with D possibly being TRBD1 (5 bases). The CDR3 totals 16 residues. The germline gives CDR1 KGHSH, CDR2 LQKENI. V was shortened by 3 bases and J by 0 bases, with 14 bases between the two germline ends. CDR3 amino acids: CASSPNSQGYQETQYF. The CDR3 bases are TGTGCCAGCTCACCGAACAGCCAGGGATACCAAGAGACCCAGTACTTC.

The rearrangement joins TRBV5-1 to TRBJ2-7; unclear D gene. Per germline, CDR1 SGHRS and CDR2 YFSETQ. V was clipped by 4 bases and J by 2 bases, with 13 bases between them. The CDR3 sequence is 14 residues long. The CDR3 protein is CASSPLEAPYEQYF. In DNA, the CDR3 is TGCGCCAGCAGCCCTTTAGAGGCCCCCTACGAGCAGTACTTC.

The V gene is TRBV6-1, the J gene TRBJ2-3; TRBD2 aligns across 7 bases. The CDR3 sequence is 16 residues long. Germline trimming cut 4 bases from V and 2 bases from J; bases unmatched to any gene: 9. CDR1 is MNHNS, CDR2 SASEGT, per germline. The DNA for the CDR3 is TGTGCCAGCAGTGGGGGGTCTAGCGGATACACAGATACGCAGTATTTT. It codes for CASSGGSSGYTDTQYF.